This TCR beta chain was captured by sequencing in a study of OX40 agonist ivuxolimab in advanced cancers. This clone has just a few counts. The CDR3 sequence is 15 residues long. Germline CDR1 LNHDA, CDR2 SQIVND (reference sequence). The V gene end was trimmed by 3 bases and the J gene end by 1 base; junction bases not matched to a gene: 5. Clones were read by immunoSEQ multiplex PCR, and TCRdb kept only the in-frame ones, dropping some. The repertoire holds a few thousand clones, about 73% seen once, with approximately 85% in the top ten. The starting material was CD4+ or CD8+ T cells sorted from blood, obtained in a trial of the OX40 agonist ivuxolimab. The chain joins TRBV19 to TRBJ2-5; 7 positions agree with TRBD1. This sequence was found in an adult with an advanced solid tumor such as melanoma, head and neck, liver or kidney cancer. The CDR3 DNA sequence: TGTGCCAGTAGTATCGGTTGGACAGGCCAAGAGACCCAGTACTTC. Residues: CASSIGWTGQETQYF.